Detailed here is one T cell receptor beta chain. Its target antigen remains unknown. Base qualities are missing; no much larger clone stands one base away. The cohort comprised several hundred healthy bone marrow donors. All cohort members were sampled while nominally healthy, although unrecorded immune exposures were likely present. The donor was CMV seronegative and was included in the group of a few hundred seronegative cohort members. Every donor gave a peripheral blood sample, and the peripheral blood mononuclear cells from that sample were used for TCR beta sequencing. Genomic DNA was extracted from the blood cell samples with the Qiagen DNeasy Blood Extraction Kit. The data were taken from a study of cytomegalovirus exposure and HLA in healthy donors (dated by TCRdb to the late 2010s). With respect to the entire study: In an earlier analysis of fewer than 750 of the donors, 250 to 350 Gb of sequence data and 90 million to 120 million unique TCR beta sequences from approximately 180 million T cells were reported. To predict cytomegalovirus infection status, the study brought together high-throughput TCR immunosequencing, statistical association of individual TCRs with disease status, and machine learning. Across 398 genotyped donors of the cohort, an average of roughly 200,000 unique TCR beta nucleotide sequences per donor were sequenced, and around 20% of those sequences were non-productive. A later genetic analysis used genome-wide SNP genotypes for about 65% of the roughly 670 donors, treating that subset as a discovery cohort. Using immunosequencing, the study profiled T cell repertoires from 550 to 750 subjects and related those repertoires to cytomegalovirus serostatus. In the later analysis, no new phenotypic data were used to find candidate immune exposures; instead, reliance was placed on TCR beta sequences and their occurrence across donors. All discovery cohort repertoires had been generated on a single sequencing platform. In an earlier analysis of a few hundred of the donors, high-throughput TCR beta sequencing was used to judge whether each TCR beta V gene segment behaved as functional or pseudogenic. Roughly 300 gigabases of sequencing data and 75 million to 85 million unique TCR sequences made up an early release that covered several hundred HLA-typed donors. Alongside the repertoire data, information on donor age, sex, ethnicity and CMV serostatus was compiled. To study patterns of TCR occurrence, a later analysis re-analyzed previously published TCR beta repertoires from 650 to 750 donors and added high-resolution HLA genotyping. Because of strong linkage in the cohort, five DR-DQ haplotypes were treated as single units for association and clustering. The number of typed donors differed by locus: about 620-630 for A, B, C, DRB1 and DQB1; 522 for DQA1; around 580 for DPA1; and some 430 for DPB1. The study aimed to test whether cataloging public T cell receptors could reveal signatures of past pathogen exposure. Of the roughly 400 genotyped donors, 80% to 90% were placed in the genetic ancestry cluster associated with self-reported Caucasian donors. HLA typing included class I and class II loci at four-digit resolution. Besides the first cohort of more than 650 subjects, a separate validation cohort made up of about 120 different subjects was used.

Library prep was done by the immunoSEQ multiplex PCR assay. For the multiplex PCR, a mixture combining 60 forward primers for TCR Vbeta segments and 13 reverse primers for TCR Jbeta segments was used. The CDR3 region of rearranged TCR beta genes was amplified from genomic DNA with a multiplex PCR assay. The Illumina HiSeq System was used to sequence the amplified TCR beta libraries as 87-base-pair reads. As for how the authors treated the data: A later analysis tallied roughly 78 million unique TCR beta chains across the 700 or so repertoires, and around 12 million of those chains were shared by two or more donors. To remove PCR and sequencing errors, raw reads were error-corrected and collapsed into unique sequences using a nearest-neighbor algorithm that merged closely related sequences. To assign V, D and J gene segments, CDR3 sequences were aligned to IMGT reference sequences. For a sequence to be retained, at least a six-nucleotide match to both a V gene segment and a J gene segment was required. A rearrangement was called productive if the CDR3 had no stop codons and remained in frame with V and J, and every other rearrangement was called non-productive. Following IMGT convention, CDR3 was defined as the stretch from the second conserved V-encoded cysteine to the conserved J-encoded phenylalanine. The earlier analysis of 500 to 750 of the donors excluded any sequence lacking an unambiguous match to a single V gene segment. In an earlier analysis of approximately 500 of the donors, a V segment was called functional when productive rearrangements were above 56.7%, and segregating when the standard deviation between donors exceeded 5%. A statistical classification framework was built to diagnose cytomegalovirus status from the catalog of TCR beta chain sequences. V and J gene assignment, in a later analysis, came from comparing TCR nucleotide sequences with IMGT/GENE-DB human TR gene sequences. Using the TCRdist pipeline, a later analysis assigned CDR3 sequences along with most-parsimonious VDJ recombination scenarios. In a later analysis, each TCR beta chain was defined by its CDR3 amino acid sequence together with its V-gene family, and reads lacking a unique V-gene family were excluded. To address suspected cross-contamination and a sequencing artifact, a later analysis removed under 600 highly shared, low-generation-probability nucleotide sequences. In a later analysis, a clonal expansion index for each public chain was calculated from normalized within-repertoire ranks of inferred template counts. Generation probabilities in a later analysis came from a VDJ recombination model fitted to out-of-frame rearrangements, and those results were checked against IGoR. Hypergeometric tests were used in a later analysis to score TCR-TCR, TCR-HLA and TCR-CMV co-occurrence, with a repertoire-size bias correction applied to the TCR pairs. To estimate false discovery rates, a later analysis permuted the HLA or CMV assignments 20 times. In a later analysis, co-occurring TCRs were grouped using DBSCAN, with TCRdist sequence similarity added in when clustering inside HLA-allele-positive subsets. Repertoires with fewer than 30,000 or more than 120,000 public chains were left out of co-occurrence clustering, as were five repertoires with anomalous nucleotide sharing. Entries here come from immuneACCESS through TCRdb and include only in-frame sequences with V and J called. Some clones fail to appear in such tables; in the studies checked, an unresolved V gene covers under half of the shortfall, and the cause of the remainder is unknown. The D gene and trimming were derived from the DNA, and the V and J assignments and clone size from that table. The sample records 150,000 to 200,000 clones, around two thirds of which are singletons. 1.4% to 1.5% of the sample belongs to the ten largest clones.

General study outcomes and caveats: A later analysis found that TCR association rates varied across HLA loci, with DRB1 alleles showing the most associated TCRs and HLA-C alleles the fewest. In a later genetic analysis, a missense DCLRE1C variant was associated with V-gene and J-gene trimming of TCR beta chains, and the association was replicated in an independent cohort. A cluster of highly shared sequence variants was judged likely to represent a technical artifact of the sequencing pipeline. A further reported finding was that TCR beta sequences accurately predicted the HLA-A and HLA-B alleles for most subjects in the first cohort. Compared with the 666-donor mean, donors in an Asian-associated ancestry cluster had fewer N-insertions in productive TCRs, according to a later genetic analysis. Most TCR sequences were seen in very few donors, while some public TCRs were found in many individuals. Most CMV-associated TCR beta chains appeared to be HLA-restricted in a later analysis, and the HLA associations seemed to be driven largely by CMV exposure. In vitro tests confirmed that three of the cytomegalovirus-associated TCR beta chains recognize cytomegalovirus antigens. The 87-base-pair reads could not distinguish some IMGT-functional V segments, including TRBV6-2 and TRBV6-3, so those segments were excluded. In a later analysis, HLA-associated TCR beta chains were found to be more clonally expanded and to have lower generation probabilities than equally common non-associated chains. Assigning TCR associations to individual alleles was difficult when HLA alleles, especially DR and DQ, strongly co-occurred. In both the original and validation cohorts, the classifier was reported to diagnose cytomegalovirus status with high specificity and sensitivity. A total of roughly 160 TCR beta chains were listed by the study as associated with cytomegalovirus. Presence/absence analyses assumed roughly uniform sequencing depth across donors, an assumption that may not hold. Immune exposure information for the cohort was limited to CMV serostatus. It was suggested by the authors that the approach could potentially be generalized to other disease states and immunological phenotypes. According to a later analysis, parvovirus B19, influenza, CMV and Epstein-Barr virus appeared linked to several top co-occurrence clusters. Only TCR beta chains were sequenced in this cohort, and the absence of alpha or paired-chain data limited detectable features. Broadly in line with IMGT annotations, most TCR beta V segments showed up in productive rearrangements about 87% or about 30% of the time in an earlier analysis of a few hundred of the donors. Because counts were too low, more than 15 rarely observed V segments, including chromosome 9 orphons, were left out of the earlier analysis of roughly 600 of the donors. HLA typing was unavailable for some donors at each locus, so association tests used only the typed subset. A later analysis associated about 17,000 TCR beta sequences with specific HLA alleles at a false discovery rate of 0.05. Correlated functional status among segregating V segments might be attributable to linkage disequilibrium, but an unknown experimental factor could not be ruled out.

The CDR3 spans 18 residues, from the cysteine through the phenylalanine. The DNA shown is the 54-base CDR3, in frame from base 1. Trimming removed 0 bases from V and 0 bases from J, leaving 15 bases between the germline ends. The germline V gene sets CDR1 to MGHRA and CDR2 to YSYEKL. The receptor chain draws on TRBV4-1 and TRBJ1-5; matching of 6 bases hints at TRBD1 as the D gene. The specimen sequenced was PBMCs. The receptor's source is a man aged 45-65 years in good health and CMV-seronegative. The encoded CDR3 is CASSQDRGAPNSNQPQHF. The nucleotide sequence reads TGCGCCAGCAGCCAAGATCGGGGGGCGCCCAATAGCAATCAGCCCCAGCATTTT.